One and the same sample provided the 32 T cell receptor beta chains below, sequenced in a study of graft-versus-host responses after intestinal transplantation. The assay was immunoSEQ multiplex PCR, and TCRdb's table has in-frame clones only and misses some. Of some 40,000 clones listed, roughly 91% are singletons. The source was PBMCs, collected 524 days after transplant. The source of these receptors is a human patient who received an intestinal transplant, so some T cells may come from the graft donor.

This sequence joins TRBV4-1 and TRBJ2-5, with a possible D match to TRBD2 (6 bases). Trimming removed 5 bases at V and 3 bases at J, with 16 bases between. This CDR3 has 15 amino acids. CDR1 is MGHRA, CDR2 YSYEKL, per germline. The CDR3 DNA sequence: TGCGCCAGCAGCTGGGGGGATGGCAGGGAAGAGACCCAGTACTTC. Translating it yields CASSWGDGREETQYF.

The chain links TRBV5-8 to TRBJ1-4, with 7 bases aligning to TRBD1. The length of the CDR3 is 14 residues. With 0 bases clipped from V and 7 bases from J, the junction kept 3 bases outside the gene matches. The V gene's germline CDR1 is SGHTS and CDR2 YDEGEE. CDR3 in amino acids: CASSLGQGPEKLFF. In DNA, the CDR3 is TGTGCCAGCAGCTTGGGACAGGGTCCTGAAAAACTGTTTTTT.

The chain has TRBV6-5 and TRBJ1-4; 10 positions agree with TRBD1. This CDR3 region has 14 residues. CDR1 and CDR2 (germline): MNHEY, SVGAGI. Trimming removed 6 bases from V and 6 bases from J; junction bases left unmatched: 4. The DNA for the CDR3 is TGTGCCAGCAGGGGGGGACAGGGGCATGAAAAACTGTTTTTT. Encoded protein: CASRGGQGHEKLFF.

This chain uses TRBV9 with TRBJ1-1, with D possibly matching TRBD1 (5 bases). The germline gives CDR1 SGDLS, CDR2 YYNGEE. The V gene lost 3 bases and the J gene lost 5 bases, with 17 bases spanning the gap. The CDR3 runs 15 residues. This CDR3 reads CASSAGSQWWTEAFF. The CDR3 nucleotides are TGTGCCAGCAGCGCAGGGTCACAGTGGTGGACTGAAGCTTTCTTT.

This sequence joins TRBV7-6 and TRBJ2-1, with D maybe TRBD2 (5 bases). With 1 base removed from V and 0 bases from J, the gap between germline ends came to 10 bases. The germline gives CDR1 SGHVS, CDR2 FNYEAQ. The CDR3 spans 16 residues. CDR3 in amino acids: CASSLVDFPSYNEQFF. The CDR3, as DNA: TGTGCCAGCAGCTTAGTGGACTTCCCCTCCTACAATGAGCAGTTCTTC.

The V call is TRBV4-2, the J call TRBJ2-7; weak D call: TRBD1 (6 bases). Germline V CDR1 and CDR2: LGHNA, YNFKEQ. With 4 bases removed from V and 0 bases from J, the gap between germline ends came to 10 bases. The CDR3 totals 14 residues. CDR3 sequence (DNA): TGTGCCAGCAGCCTTACAGGGAGCTCCTACGAGCAGTACTTC. Translated, it gives CASSLTGSSYEQYF.

The chain carries TRBV5-1 and TRBJ2-3; D gene ambiguous. V gave up 2 bases and J gave up 2 bases, with 12 bases separating them. The CDR3 totals 15 residues. The germline CDR1 and CDR2 sequences are SGHRS and YFSETQ. CDR3 in amino acids: CASSLNFRATDTQYF. The CDR3 coding sequence is TGCGCCAGCAGCTTAAACTTTCGGGCCACAGATACGCAGTATTTT.

The chain couples TRBV11-1 to TRBJ2-5, with TRBD2 as a possible D gene (6 bases). Germline values: CDR1 SGHAT, CDR2 FQDESV (reference sequence). Trimming left V 1 base short and J 0 bases short, with 9 bases between. CDR3 length: 15 residues. The chain's CDR3 is CASSLGTSYQETQYF. DNA for the CDR3: TGTGCCAGCAGCTTAGGTACTAGCTACCAAGAGACCCAGTACTTC.

J is TRBJ2-7 and V is TRBV10-3; D ambiguous. The V and J ends lost 3 bases and 7 bases respectively, with 16 bases between them. Looked up from germline, CDR1 is ENHRY and CDR2 is SYGVKD. This CDR3 region has 14 residues. The CDR3 protein is CAISEGDRAREQYF. CDR3 nucleotide sequence: TGTGCCATCAGTGAAGGTGATAGGGCGAGAGAGCAGTACTTC.

V usage is TRBV7-3 and J usage is TRBJ2-2, with a possible D match to TRBD1 (6 bases). This CDR3 has 16 residues. V dropped 4 bases and J dropped 3 bases, with 15 bases sitting between them. Germline assignment: CDR1 SGHTA and CDR2 FQGTGA. In DNA, the CDR3 is TGTGCCAGCAGCTCTCAGGGGCCACCGTACACCGGGGAGCTGTTTTTT. This codes for CASSSQGPPYTGELFF.

This clone came up once. This rearrangement joins TRBV7-9 to TRBJ2-7; weak D call: TRBD1 (5 bases). The CDR3 sequence is 14 residues long. Germline loops: CDR1 SEHNR, CDR2 FQNEAQ (reference sequence). V shed 0 bases and J shed 4 bases, with 10 bases lying between them. The CDR3 region has the DNA TGTGCCAGCAGCTTAGCGGGGCCTGAATACGAGCAGTACTTC. Amino acid sequence: CASSLAGPEYEQYF.

V and J are TRBV6-6 and TRBJ2-6, with no clear D. The CDR3 extends over 12 amino acids. Germline V gene lookup returns CDR1 MNHNY and CDR2 SVGAGI (reference sequence). Trimming removed 6 bases at V and 4 bases at J, with 4 bases between. CDR3 sequence reads: CASRGGANVLTF. For the CDR3, the DNA is TGTGCCAGCAGGGGAGGGGCCAACGTCCTGACTTTC.

The chain is built from TRBV7-9 and TRBJ2-1; 7 bases map to TRBD2. The CDR3 sequence is 14 residues long. The V gene end was trimmed by 1 base and the J gene end by 6 bases; junction bases not matched to a gene: 3. Germline V gene sequence: CDR1 SEHNR, CDR2 FQNEAQ (reference sequence). CDR3 region: CASSLVIAGNEQFF. CDR3 DNA: TGTGCCAGCAGCTTAGTAATAGCGGGCAATGAGCAGTTCTTC.

J is TRBJ1-5 and V is TRBV19; possible D gene TRBD1, 6 bases. The CDR3 is 13 residues long. CDR1 LNHDA and CDR2 SQIVND come from the germline V gene (reference sequence). The V gene lost 1 base and the J gene lost 10 bases, with 11 bases spanning the gap. The DNA for the CDR3 is TGTGCCAGTAGTATAGGACAGGCCGGCCCCCAGCATTTT. Amino acid sequence: CASSIGQAGPQHF. The full variable domain, in which reference TRBV19 and TRBJ1-5 provide the parts outside the CDR3, is DGGITQSPKYLFRKEGQNVTLSCEQNLNHDAMYWYRQDPGQGLRLIYYSQIVNDFQKGDIAEGYSVSREKKESFPLTVTSAQKNPTAFYLCASSIGQAGPQHFGDGTRLSIL.

The chain is built from TRBV30 and TRBJ2-7; perhaps D is TRBD1 or TRBD2 (6 bases each). CDR1 and CDR2 (germline): GTSNPN, SVGIG (reference sequence). V was pared by 4 bases and J by 6 bases, with 16 bases between. This CDR3 comprises 13 residues. CDR3 in DNA: TGTGCCTGGAAGGAGGGTATCAGGGGCGAGCAGTACTTC. Protein: CAWKEGIRGEQYF.

The J gene is TRBJ2-7, the V gene TRBV5-1, with 7 bases aligning to TRBD2. This CDR3 is 14 amino acids long. The germline gives CDR1 SGHRS, CDR2 YFSETQ. V lost 4 bases and J lost 4; bases outside the gene matches: 8. CDR3 nucleotide sequence: TGCGCCAGCAGCGACGAGCGGGGAGCTTACGAGCAGTACTTC. Its translation: CASSDERGAYEQYF. The full variable domain, with the rest looked up from reference TRBV5-1 and TRBJ2-7, is KAGVTQTPRYLIKTRGQQVTLSCSPISGHRSVSWYQQTPGQGLQFLFEYFSETQRNKGNFPGRFSGRQFSNSRSEMNVSTLELGDSALYLCASSDERGAYEQYFGPGTRLTVT.

V is TRBV18 and J is TRBJ2-3; D unclear. Germline CDR1 KGHSH, CDR2 LQKENI. Trimming removed 2 bases from V and 0 bases from J, with 9 bases in between. This CDR3 contains 15 residues. The CDR3 protein is CASSPVGRSTDTQYF. In DNA form, the CDR3 reads TGTGCCAGCTCACCAGTCGGACGGAGCACAGATACGCAGTATTTT.

The chain joins TRBV6-5 to TRBJ2-7; TRBD1 might be the D (6 bases). V lost 7 bases, J lost 4 bases, and 14 bases lay in between. This CDR3 is built from 13 residues. CDR1 is MNHEY, CDR2 SVGAGI, per germline. This CDR3 is CASKQGRTYEQYF. Here the CDR3 DNA reads TGTGCCAGCAAACAGGGTAGGACTTACGAGCAGTACTTC.

The rearrangement uses TRBV15 and TRBJ2-3; D gene ambiguous. V was trimmed by 0 bases and J by 6 bases, leaving 16 bases between them. CDR1 and CDR2 from the germline V gene are LNHNV and YYDKDF (reference sequence). The CDR3 runs 16 residues. CDR3 nucleotides: TGTGCCACCAGCAGAGATCCCCCGGTCACGGGCGATACGCAGTATTTT. Translation gives CATSRDPPVTGDTQYF.

J is TRBJ2-1 and V is TRBV28; tentative D call: TRBD2 (6 bases). With 2 bases removed from V and 6 bases from J, the gap between germline ends came to 14 bases. Germline CDR1 is MDHEN and CDR2 is SYDVKM. CDR3 length: 15 amino acids. This CDR3 is CASSLGGTNLNEQFF. CDR3 sequence (DNA): TGTGCCAGCAGTTTAGGCGGGACGAACCTCAATGAGCAGTTCTTC.

The V gene is TRBV19, the J gene TRBJ1-5, with D maybe TRBD1 (6 bases). The germline V and J ends were trimmed by 1 base and 1 base, with 26 bases remaining between them. Germline CDR1 LNHDA, CDR2 SQIVND (reference sequence). The CDR3 runs 21 residues. The CDR3 DNA reads as TGTGCCAGTAGTATAGGGGCTCGGACAGCAAGTCTACTACGGAGCAATCAGCCCCAGCATTTT. Its protein is CASSIGARTASLLRSNQPQHF.

The V call is TRBV6-1, the J call TRBJ2-5; 8 bases line up with TRBD1. This CDR3 has 15 residues. Germline loops: CDR1 MNHNS, CDR2 SASEGT. V lost 5 bases, J lost 7 bases, and 12 bases stayed unmatched. The CDR3: CASSPSRTGKGTQYF. The CDR3 DNA reads as TGTGCCAGCAGTCCATCACGGACAGGGAAAGGGACCCAGTACTTC.

The chain has TRBV28 and TRBJ2-7, with TRBD1 identical over 8 bases. V lost 8 bases and J lost 2; bases outside the gene matches: 5. This CDR3 region has 13 residues. The germline gives CDR1 MDHEN, CDR2 SYDVKM. The CDR3 protein is CASRTGITYEQYF. As DNA, the CDR3 is TGTGCCAGCCGGACAGGGATAACCTACGAGCAGTACTTC.

The chain carries TRBV11-2 and TRBJ2-7; 12 nucleotides align to TRBD2. Germline V gene sequence: CDR1 SGHAT, CDR2 FQNNGV. V shed 3 bases, J shed 0 bases, and the junction held 3 bases outside the gene matches. The CDR3 has 16 amino acids. Here the CDR3 reads CASSFRLAGASYEQYF. The CDR3 DNA sequence: TGTGCCAGCAGCTTTAGACTAGCGGGAGCCTCCTACGAGCAGTACTTC.

The CDR3 bases are TGTGCCAGCAGCGCCCGACTAGCGGGAGGGATAGGTGAGCAGTTCTTC. This encodes CASSARLAGGIGEQFF. The chain joins TRBV9 to TRBJ2-1; 14 bases are shared with TRBD2. J gave up 9 bases and V 3 bases, and 8 bases lay outside the gene matches. The germline V gene encodes CDR1 SGDLS and CDR2 YYNGEE. The CDR3 length is 16 residues.

This rearrangement joins TRBV9 to TRBJ1-1; D is ambiguous. CDR3 size: 14 residues. Trimming took 6 bases from V and 0 from J, leaving 12 bases between them. Germline-derived CDR1 and CDR2 are SGDLS and YYNGEE. CDR3 sequence: CASTGGSVNTEAFF. The DNA for the CDR3 is TGTGCCAGCACCGGAGGGTCGGTGAACACTGAAGCTTTCTTT.

The genes are TRBV4-2 and TRBJ2-7; 9 bases agree with TRBD2. CDR1 LGHNA and CDR2 YNFKEQ come from the germline V gene. The CDR3 consists of 15 residues. With V trimmed by 2 bases and J by 3 bases, 5 bases remained unmatched. The CDR3 nucleotides read TGTGCCAGCAGCCAAACAACTAGCGGGCACTACGAGCAGTACTTC. Residues: CASSQTTSGHYEQYF.

V usage is TRBV7-6 and J usage is TRBJ2-3; D may be TRBD2 (6 bases). V lost 4 bases and J 3 bases, leaving 14 bases between the germline ends. This CDR3 contains 15 residues. Germline assignment: CDR1 SGHVS and CDR2 FNYEAQ. CDR3 residues: CASSYRDSTTDTQYF. CDR3 nucleotides: TGTGCCAGCAGCTACCGGGACTCAACAACAGATACGCAGTATTTT.

The CDR3 DNA follows: TGTGCCAGCAGCTTAGCTGTGGTACGCACTGAAGCTTTCTTT. It encodes CASSLAVVRTEAFF. The genes are TRBV7-9 and TRBJ1-1; no definite D call. Germline CDR1 SEHNR, CDR2 FQNEAQ (reference sequence). Trimming shortened V by 0 bases and J by 4 bases, and 9 bases separated the two germline ends. CDR3 length equals 14 residues.

The chain uses TRBV5-1 and TRBJ1-2, with 9 positions matching TRBD1. The CDR3 runs 15 residues. Germline CDR1 and CDR2: SGHRS and YFSETQ. Trimming removed 2 bases from V and 0 bases from J; junction bases left unmatched: 2. The DNA of the CDR3 is TGCGCCAGCAGCTTCGGACAGGGGTCTAACTATGGCTACACCTTC. Translated, it gives CASSFGQGSNYGYTF.

This sequence joins TRBV5-1 and TRBJ2-5; TRBD1 is a possible D gene (6 bases). The V end lost 0 bases, the J end lost 2 bases, and 11 bases lay between the germline ends. CDR1 is SGHRS and CDR2 is YFSETQ in the germline V gene. The CDR3 totals 15 residues. The CDR3 coding sequence is TGCGCCAGCAGCTTGGGGGGACACTTTCAAGAGACCCAGTACTTC. Its translation: CASSLGGHFQETQYF.

The rearrangement links TRBV6-1 to TRBJ1-1; TRBD1 agrees at 7 bases. Germline V lookup: CDR1 MNHNS, CDR2 SASEGT. The ends lost 6 bases at V and 4 bases at J; junction bases unmatched: 2. The CDR3 contains 12 residues. CDR3 DNA: TGTGCCAGCAGGACAGGGTTCACTGAAGCTTTCTTT. This sequence encodes CASRTGFTEAFF.